This T cell receptor (beta chain) originates from a study of shared clonotypes between healthy human individuals. Study-wide results and caveats: Represented diversity, genetic and exposure-history alike, was limited by few donors. When naive CD4 clonotypes were compared across four donors, approximately 4.9% were shared. Compared with clonotypes that all four donors shared, non-shared clonotypes had lower generation probabilities.

As for this clone: The antigen remains unidentified.

Terminally differentiated effector memory CD45RA+ cells were left out of the naive CD8 fraction, which was CD45RO-negative and positively selected for CCR7. Each replicate PCR on the sorted subsets used approximately 200 ng DNA (around 30,000 T cell genomes). The assay was immunoSEQ multiplex PCR, and TCRdb's table has in-frame clones only and misses some. The table has millions of clones, roughly 94% seen once. The CDR3 spans 14 residues. Germline V gene sequence: CDR1 SGDLS, CDR2 YYNGEE. The V and J ends lost 2 bases and 5 bases respectively, with 14 bases between them. The rearrangement uses TRBV9 and TRBJ2-7; the D gene is possibly TRBD2 (5 bases). The sample comprised naive CD8+ T cells sorted from blood. The receptor comes from a man in his late teens or twenties in good health. CDR3 in DNA: TGTGCCAGCAGCGTTGAGGGTCAGATGGACGAGCAGTACTTC. The encoded protein is CASSVEGQMDEQYF.